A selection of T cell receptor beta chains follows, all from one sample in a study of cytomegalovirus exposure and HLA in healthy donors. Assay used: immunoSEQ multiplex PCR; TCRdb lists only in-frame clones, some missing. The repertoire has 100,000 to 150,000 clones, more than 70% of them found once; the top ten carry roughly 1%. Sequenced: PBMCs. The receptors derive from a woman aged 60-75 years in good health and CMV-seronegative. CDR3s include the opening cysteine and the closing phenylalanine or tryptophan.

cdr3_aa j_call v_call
CASSFDVTGGGYGYTF TRBJ1-2 TRBV5-1
CSVDGQGALNTEAFF TRBJ1-1 TRBV29-1
CAWRGGTVYATDTQYF TRBJ2-3 TRBV30
CASSSRENDEQYF TRBJ2-7 TRBV5-4
CASSGDFQETQYF TRBJ2-5 TRBV6-1
CASSLPSGSSGANVLTF TRBJ2-6 TRBV7-2
CASSIAGRGNRENTEASF TRBJ1-1 TRBV19
CASRAGRANEQFF TRBJ2-1 TRBV5-1
CASSQDLGPWGYTF TRBJ1-2 TRBV4-1
CASSQEKPPEAFF TRBJ1-1 TRBV4-1
CASTGQGYEQYF TRBJ2-7 TRBV25-1
CASREPDRDRF TRBJ2-7 TRBV19
CASSSGFGYGYTF TRBJ1-2 TRBV9
CASSPTRGGVYNEQFF TRBJ2-1 TRBV28
CASSYGQGFPYNEQFF TRBJ2-1 TRBV5-1